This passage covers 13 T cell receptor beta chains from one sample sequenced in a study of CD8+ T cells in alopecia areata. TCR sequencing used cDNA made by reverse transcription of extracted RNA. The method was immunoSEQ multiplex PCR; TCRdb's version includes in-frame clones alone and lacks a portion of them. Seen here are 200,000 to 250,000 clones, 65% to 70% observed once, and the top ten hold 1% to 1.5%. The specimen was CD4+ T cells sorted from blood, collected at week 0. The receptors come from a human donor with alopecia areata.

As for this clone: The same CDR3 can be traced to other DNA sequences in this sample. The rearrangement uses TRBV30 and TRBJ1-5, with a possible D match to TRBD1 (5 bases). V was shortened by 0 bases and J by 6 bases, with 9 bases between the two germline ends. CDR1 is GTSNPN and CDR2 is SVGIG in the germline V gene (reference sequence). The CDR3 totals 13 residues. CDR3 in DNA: TGTGCCTGGAGTGTGGCAGGGAGTCAGCCCCAGCATTTT. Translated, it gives CAWSVAGSQPQHF.

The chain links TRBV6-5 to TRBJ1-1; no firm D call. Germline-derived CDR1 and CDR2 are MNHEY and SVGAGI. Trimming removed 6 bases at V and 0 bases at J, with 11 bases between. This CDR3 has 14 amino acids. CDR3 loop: CASRLKALNTEAFF. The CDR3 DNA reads TGTGCCAGCAGGTTAAAGGCTTTGAACACTGAAGCTTTCTTT.

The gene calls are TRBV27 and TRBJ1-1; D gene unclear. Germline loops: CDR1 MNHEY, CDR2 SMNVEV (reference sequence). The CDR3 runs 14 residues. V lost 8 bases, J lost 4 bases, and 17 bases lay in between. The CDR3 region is CASSLGSPGTEAFF. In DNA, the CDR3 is TGTGCCAGCTCCCTGGGTTCCCCCGGCACTGAAGCTTTCTTT.

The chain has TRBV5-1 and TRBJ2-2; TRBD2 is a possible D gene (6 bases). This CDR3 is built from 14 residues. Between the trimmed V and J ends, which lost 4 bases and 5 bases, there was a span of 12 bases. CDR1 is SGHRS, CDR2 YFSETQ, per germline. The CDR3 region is CASSPGVGTGELFF. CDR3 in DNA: TGCGCCAGCAGCCCGGGGGTAGGAACCGGGGAGCTGTTTTTT.

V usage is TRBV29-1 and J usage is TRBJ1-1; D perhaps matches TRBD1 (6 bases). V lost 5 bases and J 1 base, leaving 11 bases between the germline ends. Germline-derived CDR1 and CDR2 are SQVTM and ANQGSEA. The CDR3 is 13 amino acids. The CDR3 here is CSVITGWNTEAFF. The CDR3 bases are TGCAGCGTTATAACAGGGTGGAACACTGAAGCTTTCTTT.

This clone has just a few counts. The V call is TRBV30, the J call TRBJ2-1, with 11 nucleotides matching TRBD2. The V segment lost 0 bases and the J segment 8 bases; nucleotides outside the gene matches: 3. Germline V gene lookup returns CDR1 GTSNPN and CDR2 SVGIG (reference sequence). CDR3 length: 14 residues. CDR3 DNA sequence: TGTGCCTGGAGTGTAACTAGCGGGGGATATGAGCAGTTCTTC. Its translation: CAWSVTSGGYEQFF.

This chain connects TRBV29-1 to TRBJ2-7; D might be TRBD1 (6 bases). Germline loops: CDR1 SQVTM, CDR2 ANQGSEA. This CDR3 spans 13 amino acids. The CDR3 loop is CAVGTPSSYEQYF. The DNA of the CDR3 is TGCGCAGTAGGGACACCGAGCTCCTACGAGCAGTACTTC.

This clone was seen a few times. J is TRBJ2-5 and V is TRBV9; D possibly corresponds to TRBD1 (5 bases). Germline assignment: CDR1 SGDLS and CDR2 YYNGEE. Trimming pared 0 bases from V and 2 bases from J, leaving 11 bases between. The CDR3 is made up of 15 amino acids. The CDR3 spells CASSVGADSQETQYF. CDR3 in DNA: TGTGCCAGCAGCGTAGGAGCTGACAGTCAAGAGACCCAGTACTTC.

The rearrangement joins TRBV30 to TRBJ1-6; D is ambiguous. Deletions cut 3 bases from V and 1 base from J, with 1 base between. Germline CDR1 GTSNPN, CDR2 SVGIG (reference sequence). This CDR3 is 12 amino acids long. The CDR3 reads CAWRSYNSPLHF. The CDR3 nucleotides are TGTGCCTGGAGGTCCTATAATTCACCCCTCCACTTT.

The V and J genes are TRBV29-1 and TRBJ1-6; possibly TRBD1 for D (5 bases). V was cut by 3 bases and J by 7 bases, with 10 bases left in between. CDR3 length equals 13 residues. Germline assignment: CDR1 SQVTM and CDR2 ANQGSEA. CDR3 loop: CSVEAGKNSPLHF. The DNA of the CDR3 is TGCAGCGTTGAGGCAGGGAAGAATTCACCCCTCCACTTT.

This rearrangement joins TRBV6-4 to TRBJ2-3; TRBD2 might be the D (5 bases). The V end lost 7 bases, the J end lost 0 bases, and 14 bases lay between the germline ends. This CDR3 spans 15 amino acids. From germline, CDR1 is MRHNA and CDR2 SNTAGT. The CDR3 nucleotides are TGTGCCAGCAAGCGCGCTTGGACTAGCACAGATACGCAGTATTTT. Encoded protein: CASKRAWTSTDTQYF.

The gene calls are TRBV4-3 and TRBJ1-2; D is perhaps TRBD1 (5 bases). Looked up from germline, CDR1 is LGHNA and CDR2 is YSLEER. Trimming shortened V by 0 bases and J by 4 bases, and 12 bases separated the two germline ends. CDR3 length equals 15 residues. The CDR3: CASSQEPGTAYGYTF. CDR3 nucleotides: TGCGCCAGCAGCCAAGAACCAGGGACGGCCTATGGCTACACCTTC.

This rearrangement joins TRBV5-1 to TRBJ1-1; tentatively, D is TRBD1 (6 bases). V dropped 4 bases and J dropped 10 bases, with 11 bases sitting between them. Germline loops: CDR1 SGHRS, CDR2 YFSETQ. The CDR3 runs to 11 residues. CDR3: CASSDTRGAFF. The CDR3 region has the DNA TGCGCCAGCAGCGATACCAGGGGAGCTTTCTTT.